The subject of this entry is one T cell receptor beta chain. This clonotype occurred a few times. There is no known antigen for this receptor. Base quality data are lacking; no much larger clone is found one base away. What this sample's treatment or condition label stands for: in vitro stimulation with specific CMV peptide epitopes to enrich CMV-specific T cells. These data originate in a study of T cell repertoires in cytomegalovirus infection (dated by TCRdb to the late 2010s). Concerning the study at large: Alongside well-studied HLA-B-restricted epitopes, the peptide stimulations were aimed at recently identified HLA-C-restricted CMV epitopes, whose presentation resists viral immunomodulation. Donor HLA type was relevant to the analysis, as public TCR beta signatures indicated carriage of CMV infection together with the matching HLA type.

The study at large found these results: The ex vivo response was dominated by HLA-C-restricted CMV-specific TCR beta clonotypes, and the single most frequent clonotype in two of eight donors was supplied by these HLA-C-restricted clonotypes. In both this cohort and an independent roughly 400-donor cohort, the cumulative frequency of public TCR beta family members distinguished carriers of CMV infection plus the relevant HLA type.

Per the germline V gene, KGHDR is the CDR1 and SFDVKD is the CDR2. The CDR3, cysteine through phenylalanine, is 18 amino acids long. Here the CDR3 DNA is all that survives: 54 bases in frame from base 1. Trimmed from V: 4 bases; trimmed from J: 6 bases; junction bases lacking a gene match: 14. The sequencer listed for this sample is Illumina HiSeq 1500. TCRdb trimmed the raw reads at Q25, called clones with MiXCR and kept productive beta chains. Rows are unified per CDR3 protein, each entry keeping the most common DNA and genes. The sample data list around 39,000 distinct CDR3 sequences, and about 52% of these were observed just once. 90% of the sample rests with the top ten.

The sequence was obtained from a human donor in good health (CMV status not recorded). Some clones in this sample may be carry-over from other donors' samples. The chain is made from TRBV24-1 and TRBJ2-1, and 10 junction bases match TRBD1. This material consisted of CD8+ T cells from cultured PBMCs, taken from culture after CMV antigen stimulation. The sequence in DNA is TGTGCCACCAGTGACCGTTCTGGGACAGGGGAGGCTGGCAATGAGCAGTTCTTC. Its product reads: CATSDRSGTGEAGNEQFF.